This TCR beta chain was sequenced during a study of T cell responses to AZD1222 COVID-19 vaccine. Sequencing was performed with immunoSEQ multiplex PCR; in TCRdb, only in-frame clones are kept and a portion is missing. The data contain around 140,000 clones, 91% of them singletons. The sequence was collected from an adult in good health. The sample was peripheral blood, taken on day 0 of AZD1222 vaccination.

CDR3 nucleotide sequence: TGTGCCAGCAGCTCGAACCCGGGGCCTTCCGAGCAGTACTTC. Translating it yields CASSSNPGPSEQYF. The J gene is TRBJ2-7, the V gene TRBV28; D may correspond to TRBD1 or TRBD2 (5 bases each). CDR3 length: 14 amino acids. Trimming stripped 6 bases from V and 6 bases from J, with 18 bases between. Germline-derived CDR1 and CDR2 are MDHEN and SYDVKM.